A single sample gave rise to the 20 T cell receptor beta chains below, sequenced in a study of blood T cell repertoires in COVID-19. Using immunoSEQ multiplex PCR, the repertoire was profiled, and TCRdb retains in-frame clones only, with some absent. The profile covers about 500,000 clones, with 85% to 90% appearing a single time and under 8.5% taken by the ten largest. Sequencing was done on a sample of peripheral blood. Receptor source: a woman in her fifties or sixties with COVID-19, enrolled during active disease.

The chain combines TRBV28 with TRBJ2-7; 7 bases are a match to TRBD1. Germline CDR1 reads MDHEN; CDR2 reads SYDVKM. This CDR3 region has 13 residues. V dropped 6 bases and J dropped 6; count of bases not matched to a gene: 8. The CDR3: CASSRDRASEQYF. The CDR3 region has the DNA TGTGCCAGCAGCCGGGACAGAGCAAGCGAGCAGTACTTC.

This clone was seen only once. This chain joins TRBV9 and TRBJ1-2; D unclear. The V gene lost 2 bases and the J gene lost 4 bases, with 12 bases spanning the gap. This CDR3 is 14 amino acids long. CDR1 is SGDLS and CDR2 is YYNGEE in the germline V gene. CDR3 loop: CASSVGYGSYGYTF. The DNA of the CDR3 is TGTGCCAGCAGCGTCGGTTACGGGAGCTATGGCTACACCTTC.

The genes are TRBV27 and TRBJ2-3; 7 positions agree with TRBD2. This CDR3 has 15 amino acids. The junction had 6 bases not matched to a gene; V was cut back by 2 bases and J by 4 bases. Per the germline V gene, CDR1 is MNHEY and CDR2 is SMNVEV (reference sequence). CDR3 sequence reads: CASSLGAGLADTQYF. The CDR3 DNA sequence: TGTGCCAGCAGTTTAGGAGCGGGGCTCGCAGATACGCAGTATTTT.

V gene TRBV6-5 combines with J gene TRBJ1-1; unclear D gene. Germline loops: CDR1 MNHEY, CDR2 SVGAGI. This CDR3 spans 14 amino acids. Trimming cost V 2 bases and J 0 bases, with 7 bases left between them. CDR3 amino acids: CASSYNRLNTEAFF. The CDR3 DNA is TGTGCCAGCAGTTACAACAGATTGAACACTGAAGCTTTCTTT.

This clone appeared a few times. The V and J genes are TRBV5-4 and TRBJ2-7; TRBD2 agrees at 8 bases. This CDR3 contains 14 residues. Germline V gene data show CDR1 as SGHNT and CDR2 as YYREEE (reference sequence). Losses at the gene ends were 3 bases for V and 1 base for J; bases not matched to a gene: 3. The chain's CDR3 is CASSWRGDSYEQYF. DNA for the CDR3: TGTGCCAGCAGCTGGCGGGGGGATTCCTACGAGCAGTACTTC.

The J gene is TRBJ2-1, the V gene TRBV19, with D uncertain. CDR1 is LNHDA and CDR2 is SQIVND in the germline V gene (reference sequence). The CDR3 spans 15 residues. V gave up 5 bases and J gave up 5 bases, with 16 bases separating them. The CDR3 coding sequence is TGTGCCAGTAGTCCCTGGCGGCGGAGAGACAATGAGCAGTTCTTC. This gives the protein CASSPWRRRDNEQFF. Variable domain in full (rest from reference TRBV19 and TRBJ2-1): DGGITQSPKYLFRKEGQNVTLSCEQNLNHDAMYWYRQDPGQGLRLIYYSQIVNDFQKGDIAEGYSVSREKKESFPLTVTSAQKNPTAFYLCASSPWRRRDNEQFFGPGTRLTVL.

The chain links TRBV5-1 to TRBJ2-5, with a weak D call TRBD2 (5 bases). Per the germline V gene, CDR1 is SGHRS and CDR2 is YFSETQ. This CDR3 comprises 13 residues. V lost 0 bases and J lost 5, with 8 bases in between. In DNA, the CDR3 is TGCGCCAGCAGCTTGGGAGGGTCCGAGACCCAGTACTTC. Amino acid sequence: CASSLGGSETQYF.

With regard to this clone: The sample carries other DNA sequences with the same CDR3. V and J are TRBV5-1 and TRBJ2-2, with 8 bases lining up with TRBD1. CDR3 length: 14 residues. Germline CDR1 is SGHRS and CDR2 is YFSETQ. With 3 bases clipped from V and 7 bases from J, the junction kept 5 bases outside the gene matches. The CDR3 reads CASSSTGGGGELFF. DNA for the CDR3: TGCGCCAGCAGCTCCACAGGGGGAGGCGGGGAGCTGTTTTTT.

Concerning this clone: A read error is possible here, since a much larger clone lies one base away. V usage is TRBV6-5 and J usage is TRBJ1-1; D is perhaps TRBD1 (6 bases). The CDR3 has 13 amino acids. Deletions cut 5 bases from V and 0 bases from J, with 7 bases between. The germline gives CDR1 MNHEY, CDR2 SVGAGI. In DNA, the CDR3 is TGTGCCAGCAGTAAGGGGGTGAACACTGAAGCTTTCTTT. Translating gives CASSKGVNTEAFF.

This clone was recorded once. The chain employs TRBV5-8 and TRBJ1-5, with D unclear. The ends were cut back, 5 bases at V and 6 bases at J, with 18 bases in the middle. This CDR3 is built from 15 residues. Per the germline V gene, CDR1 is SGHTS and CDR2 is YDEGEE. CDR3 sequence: CASSSTRRVGQPQHF. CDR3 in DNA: TGTGCCAGCAGTTCAACCCGGAGGGTTGGTCAGCCCCAGCATTTT.

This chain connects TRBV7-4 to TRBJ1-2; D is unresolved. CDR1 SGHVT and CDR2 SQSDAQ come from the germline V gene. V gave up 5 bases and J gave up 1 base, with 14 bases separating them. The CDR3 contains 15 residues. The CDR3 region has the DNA TGTGCCAGCAGCCCCCCGGTATGTATTAACTATGGCTACACCTTC. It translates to CASSPPVCINYGYTF. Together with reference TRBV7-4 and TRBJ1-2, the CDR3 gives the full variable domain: GAGVSQSPRYKVAKRGRDVALRCDSISGHVTLYWYRQTLGQGSEVLTYSQSDAQRDKSGRPSGRFSAERPERSVSTLKIQRTEQGDSAVYLCASSPPVCINYGYTFGSGTRLTVV.

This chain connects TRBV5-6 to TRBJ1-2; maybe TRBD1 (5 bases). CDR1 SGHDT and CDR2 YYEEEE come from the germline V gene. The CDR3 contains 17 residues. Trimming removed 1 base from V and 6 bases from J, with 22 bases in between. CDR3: CASSLTGLPLEKDGYTF. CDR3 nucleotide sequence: TGTGCCAGCAGCTTGACGGGACTCCCACTCGAGAAAGATGGCTACACCTTC.

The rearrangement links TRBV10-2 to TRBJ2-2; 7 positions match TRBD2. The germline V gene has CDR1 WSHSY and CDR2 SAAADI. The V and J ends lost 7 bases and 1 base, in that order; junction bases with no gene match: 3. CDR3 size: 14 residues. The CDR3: CASKSGVNTGELFF. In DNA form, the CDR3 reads TGCGCCAGCAAAAGCGGGGTGAACACCGGGGAGCTGTTTTTT.

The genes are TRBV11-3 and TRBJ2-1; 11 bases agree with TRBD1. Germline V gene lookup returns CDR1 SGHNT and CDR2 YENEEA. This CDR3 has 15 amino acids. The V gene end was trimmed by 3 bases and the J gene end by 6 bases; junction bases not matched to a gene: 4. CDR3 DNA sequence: TGTGCCAGCAGCTTTGGGACAGGGGGATCCAATGAGCAGTTCTTC. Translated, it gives CASSFGTGGSNEQFF.

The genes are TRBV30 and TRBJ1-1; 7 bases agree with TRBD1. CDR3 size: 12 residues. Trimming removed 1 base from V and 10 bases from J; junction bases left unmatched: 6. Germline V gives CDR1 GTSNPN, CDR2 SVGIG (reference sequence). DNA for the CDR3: TGTGCCTGGAGTGGGGACAGAAGTGGAGCTTTCTTT. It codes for CAWSGDRSGAFF.

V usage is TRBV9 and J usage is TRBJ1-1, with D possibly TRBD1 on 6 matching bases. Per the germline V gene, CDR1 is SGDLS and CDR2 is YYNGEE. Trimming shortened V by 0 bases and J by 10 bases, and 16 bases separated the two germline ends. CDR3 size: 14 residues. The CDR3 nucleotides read TGTGCCAGCAGCGTAGATTCCAGGGGTCGAGGAGCTTTCTTT. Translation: CASSVDSRGRGAFF.

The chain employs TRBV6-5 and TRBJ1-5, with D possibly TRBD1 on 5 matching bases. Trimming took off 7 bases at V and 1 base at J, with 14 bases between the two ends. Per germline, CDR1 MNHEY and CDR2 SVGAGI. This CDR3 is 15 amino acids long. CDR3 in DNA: TGTGCCAGCACCTTGGACATTTGGAGCAATCAGCCCCAGCATTTT. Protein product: CASTLDIWSNQPQHF.

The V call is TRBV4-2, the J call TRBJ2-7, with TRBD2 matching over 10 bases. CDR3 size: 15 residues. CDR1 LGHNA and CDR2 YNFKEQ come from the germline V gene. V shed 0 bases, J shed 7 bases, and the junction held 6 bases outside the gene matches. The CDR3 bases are TGTGCCAGCAGCCAAGATGGTAGCGGGGGGAGGGAGCAGTACTTC. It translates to CASSQDGSGGREQYF.

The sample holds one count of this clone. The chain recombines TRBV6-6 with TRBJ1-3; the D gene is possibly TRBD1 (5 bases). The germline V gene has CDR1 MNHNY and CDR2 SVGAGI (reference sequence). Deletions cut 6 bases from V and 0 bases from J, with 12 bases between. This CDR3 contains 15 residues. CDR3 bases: TGTGCCAGCAGATCCACAGGCCTCTCTGGAAACACCATATATTTT. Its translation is CASRSTGLSGNTIYF.

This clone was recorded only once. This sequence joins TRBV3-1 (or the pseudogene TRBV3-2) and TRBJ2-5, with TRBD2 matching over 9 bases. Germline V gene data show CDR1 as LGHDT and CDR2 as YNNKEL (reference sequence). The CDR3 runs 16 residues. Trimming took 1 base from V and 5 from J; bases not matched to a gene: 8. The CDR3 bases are TGTGCCAGCAGCCAAGGATTAGCGGGGGTTTCCGAGACCCAGTACTTC. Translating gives CASSQGLAGVSETQYF.